The sequence of this TCR beta chain was determined in a study of blood T cell repertoires in COVID-19. CDR1 and CDR2 (germline): SGHNT, YENEEA. V dropped 5 bases and J dropped 0; count of bases not matched to a gene: 5. CDR3 length: 15 residues. The data were produced by immunoSEQ multiplex PCR, yet TCRdb's version contains in-frame clones alone and is incomplete. The sample carries some 200,000 clones, about 82% recorded once. The chain combines TRBV11-3 with TRBJ1-2; 8 bases are shared with TRBD1. The TCR was taken from a woman of 80 years or more with acute or convalescent COVID-19. Material for sequencing was peripheral blood. The CDR3: CASSKQGASNYGYTF. The DNA of the CDR3 is TGTGCCAGCAGCAAGCAGGGGGCATCTAACTATGGCTACACCTTC.